These T cell receptor beta chains were read from a single sample in a study of beta chain features in type 1 diabetes. Data came from immunoSEQ multiplex PCR; TCRdb stores just in-frame clones and leaves some out. The table includes 630,000 or so clones, 11% to 15% detected once. Sequencing used naive CD4+ T cells from blood. These receptor sequences come from a man between 18 and 29 years old with type 1 diabetes. Both conserved end residues are part of each CDR3. The order of the fields is J gene, clone size, V gene, D gene, CDR3 protein, CDR3 DNA. A D gene is named only where the DNA matches it firmly. Clone size is shown for a subset of rows, as once, few, many or a class of expanded clone.

>TRBJ1-4|few|TRBV7-2|TRBD1
CASSTGQSVELFF
TGTGCCAGCAGCACGGGACAGTCGGTCGAACTGTTTTTT
>TRBJ1-6|few|TRBV30|-
CACPPGGGQVSPLHF
TGTGCCTGTCCCCCCGGTGGGGGGCAGGTGTCACCCCTCCACTTT
>TRBJ2-3|-|TRBV6-1|-
CATHIQAARTDTQYF
TGTGCCACCCATATCCAGGCAGCCAGAACAGATACGCAGTATTTT
>TRBJ2-7|-|TRBV4-2|TRBD2
CASSRRLAGDYEQYF
TGTGCCAGCAGCCGAAGACTAGCGGGAGACTACGAGCAGTACTTC
>TRBJ1-3|-|TRBV2|-
CASSVGGYGGNTIYF
TGTGCCAGCAGTGTAGGAGGGTATGGTGGAAACACCATATATTTT
>TRBJ1-1|-|TRBV18|-
CASSPPGGQGTEAFF
TGTGCCAGCTCACCACCGGGGGGGCAAGGCACTGAAGCTTTCTTT
>TRBJ1-1|-|TRBV11-2|-
CASSLLRTGMNTEAFF
TGTGCCAGCAGCTTACTTCGCACGGGGATGAACACTGAAGCTTTCTTT
>TRBJ2-6|-|TRBV19|TRBD1
CASSRQGSGANVLTF
TGTGCCAGTAGTAGACAGGGCTCTGGGGCCAACGTCCTGACTTTC
>TRBJ1-2|few|TRBV4-1|-
CASSQERQGRGYTF
TGCGCCAGCAGCCAAGAGAGGCAGGGTCGAGGCTACACCTTC
>TRBJ1-1|-|TRBV6-1|-
CASGEIQGTEAFF
TGTGCCAGCGGGGAGATACAGGGAACTGAAGCTTTCTTT
>TRBJ2-3|-|TRBV2|TRBD2
CASSEGLAGAGTQYF
TGTGCCAGCAGTGAGGGACTAGCGGGAGCGGGGACGCAGTATTTT
>TRBJ2-7|-|TRBV29-1|-
CSVVTSGIGEQYF
TGCAGCGTTGTAACTTCAGGGATAGGCGAGCAGTACTTC
>TRBJ2-4|-|TRBV30|TRBD2
CAWSLAGAKNIQYF
TGTGCCTGGAGTTTAGCGGGAGCCAAAAACATTCAGTACTTC
>TRBJ2-1|few|TRBV6-1|-
CASSGEGLAGEQFF
TGTGCCAGCAGTGGAGAAGGGCTAGCCGGGGAGCAGTTCTTC
>TRBJ2-5|-|TRBV5-1|-
CASRRPQETQYF
TGCGCCAGCAGGCGCCCCCAAGAGACCCAGTACTTC
>TRBJ2-7|few|TRBV7-2|TRBD2
CASSLLVAGGYEQYF
TGTGCCAGCAGCTTGCTGGTAGCGGGGGGGTACGAGCAGTACTTC
>TRBJ2-1|-|TRBV5-6|-
CASSSPLGSGAGEQFF
TGTGCCAGCAGCTCGCCCCTGGGGTCAGGGGCAGGTGAGCAGTTCTTC
>TRBJ1-2|-|TRBV30|TRBD1
CARQGAGYGYTF
TGTGCCAGACAGGGGGCGGGCTATGGCTACACCTTC
>TRBJ1-5|-|TRBV15|-
CATSSGELVNQPQHF
TGTGCCACCAGCAGTGGGGAACTGGTCAATCAGCCCCAGCATTTT
>TRBJ1-2|few|TRBV6-1|-
CASSEQTGGNYGYTF
TGTGCCAGCAGTGAACAGACAGGAGGAAACTATGGCTACACCTTC
>TRBJ1-2|few|TRBV9|TRBD1
CASSVTDRGDSNYGYTF
TGTGCCAGCAGCGTTACGGACAGGGGTGATAGTAACTATGGCTACACCTTC
>TRBJ2-7|few|TRBV5-1|-
CASSLLVTSGEQYF
TGCGCCAGCAGCTTGCTTGTCACCTCTGGCGAGCAGTACTTC
>TRBJ2-1|few|TRBV21-1|-
CASSGGSGQFSSYNEQFF
TGTGCCAGCAGCGGGGGATCGGGACAGTTTAGCTCCTACAATGAGCAGTTCTTC
>TRBJ2-1|few|TRBV7-9|-
CASSLGFRGDEQFF
TGTGCCAGCAGCTTAGGTTTCCGAGGCGATGAGCAGTTCTTC
>TRBJ2-7|few|TRBV18|TRBD2
CASSPPGLAGSYEQYF
TGTGCCAGCTCACCGCCGGGACTAGCGGGGTCCTACGAGCAGTACTTC
>TRBJ1-1|-|TRBV5-5|-
CASSLSGVMNTEAFF
TGTGCCAGCAGCTTGTCGGGGGTAATGAACACTGAAGCTTTCTTT
>TRBJ2-1|-|TRBV6-1|TRBD2
CASRPLAAAYNEQFF
TGTGCCAGCCGTCCACTAGCGGCTGCCTACAATGAGCAGTTCTTC
>TRBJ2-3|-|TRBV7-2|-
CASSSKGWTSTDTQYF
TGTGCCAGCAGCTCCAAAGGATGGACTAGCACAGATACGCAGTATTTT
>TRBJ2-7|-|TRBV29-1|-
CSVGPLRNYEQYF
TGCAGCGTTGGTCCCCTCAGGAATTACGAGCAGTACTTC
>TRBJ2-1|few|TRBV10-3|TRBD2
CAISEYETSGGNEQFF
TGTGCCATCAGTGAGTACGAAACTAGCGGGGGTAATGAGCAGTTCTTC
>TRBJ2-1|-|TRBV29-1|TRBD1
CSVEGDRGRENEQFF
TGCAGCGTTGAAGGAGACAGGGGGCGCGAAAATGAGCAGTTCTTC
>TRBJ2-1|-|TRBV7-9|TRBD2
CASSRSGTSGSNEQFF
TGTGCCAGCAGCAGATCCGGGACTAGCGGGAGTAATGAGCAGTTCTTC
>TRBJ2-5|-|TRBV5-4|-
CASSLDQGLETQYF
TGTGCCAGCAGCTTGGACCAGGGATTAGAGACCCAGTACTTC
>TRBJ2-1|-|TRBV7-3|-
CASSLTTGYNEQFF
TGTGCCAGCAGCCTAACGACTGGTTACAATGAGCAGTTCTTC
>TRBJ2-5|few|TRBV27|TRBD2
CASSGLAGGQETQYF
TGTGCCAGCAGCGGACTAGCGGGGGGGCAAGAGACCCAGTACTTC
>TRBJ1-6|few|TRBV7-9|TRBD1
CASSAESGTERYPLHF
TGTGCCAGCAGCGCCGAATCCGGGACAGAAAGATACCCCCTCCACTTT
>TRBJ2-7|-|TRBV7-2|TRBD1
CASSAGGAGSYEQYF
TGTGCCAGCAGCGCAGGGGGAGCCGGCTCCTACGAGCAGTACTTC
>TRBJ2-1|-|TRBV5-1|-
CASSFQREQFF
TGCGCCAGCAGCTTCCAAAGGGAGCAGTTCTTC
>TRBJ2-2|-|TRBV29-1|TRBD1
CSVEGADRGGYTGELFF
TGCAGCGTTGAAGGGGCGGACAGGGGTGGTTACACCGGGGAGCTGTTTTTT
>TRBJ2-5|few|TRBV27|-
CASSPRDVHTTKYF
TGTGCCAGCAGTCCCCGGGACGTACATACCACCAAGTACTTC
>TRBJ2-7|-|TRBV5-1|TRBD2
CASRIAGQSYEQYF
TGCGCCAGCAGGATAGCGGGACAATCCTACGAGCAGTACTTC
>TRBJ2-3|-|TRBV4-2|-
CASSQEAGTDTQYF
TGTGCCAGCAGCCAAGAGGCGGGGACAGATACGCAGTATTTT
>TRBJ1-2|-|TRBV18|-
CASSSLGPDGYTF
TGTGCCAGCTCCTCTTTAGGTCCTGATGGCTACACCTTC